These 20 T cell receptor beta chains were all obtained from the same sample, sequenced in a study of cytomegalovirus exposure and HLA in healthy donors. The PCR made use of 60 Vbeta and 13 Jbeta primers. Method: immunoSEQ multiplex PCR; TCRdb's copy keeps in-frame clones and lacks some. The sample has tens of thousands of clones. Sequencing was carried out using PBMCs. All receptors derive from a woman in her twenties or thirties in good health and CMV-seropositive.

The gene calls are TRBV5-1 and TRBJ2-5; TRBD2 aligns across 8 bases. There are 14 residues in the CDR3. Germline values: CDR1 SGHRS, CDR2 YFSETQ. Trimming at V came to 1 base and at J to 4 bases, leaving 3 bases not matched to a gene. The CDR3: CASSLPGGGETQYF. Written as DNA, the CDR3 is TGCGCCAGCAGCTTGCCGGGAGGGGGAGAGACCCAGTACTTC.

The chain recombines TRBV9 with TRBJ1-1; D possibly corresponds to TRBD1 (6 bases). This CDR3 has 12 amino acids. Germline V gives CDR1 SGDLS, CDR2 YYNGEE. The V end was cut by 4 bases, the J end by 8 bases, with 12 bases between. The CDR3 here is CASSTPGVEAFF. The CDR3 coding sequence is TGTGCCAGCAGCACACCAGGGGTAGAAGCTTTCTTT. The full variable domain, rest sourced from reference TRBV9 and TRBJ1-1, is DSGVTQTPKHLITATGQRVTLRCSPRSGDLSVYWYQQSLDQGLQFLIQYYNGEERAKGNILERFSAQQFPDLHSELNLSSLELGDSALYFCASSTPGVEAFFGQGTRLTVV.

The chain carries TRBV5-4 and TRBJ2-7; D gene ambiguous. The CDR3 covers 14 residues. In germline, CDR1 is SGHNT, CDR2 YYREEE (reference sequence). Trimming left V 1 base short and J 6 bases short, with 14 bases between. The chain's CDR3 is CASSLPAAAAEQYF. The CDR3 coding sequence is TGTGCCAGCAGCTTGCCCGCCGCCGCGGCCGAGCAGTACTTC.

The chain links TRBV28 to TRBJ1-2; D is unresolved. The length of the CDR3 is 14 residues. The germline gives CDR1 MDHEN, CDR2 SYDVKM. Trimming shortened V by 2 bases and J by 5 bases, and 12 bases separated the two germline ends. CDR3 DNA: TGTGCCAGCAGTTTAGGGCTGGCGATATATGGCTACACCTTC. It yields the protein CASSLGLAIYGYTF.

This chain joins TRBV6-5 and TRBJ2-7; TRBD2 matches 8 bases. In germline, CDR1 is MNHEY, CDR2 SVGAGI. Trimming removed 2 bases from V and 5 bases from J; junction bases left unmatched: 5. This CDR3 contains 14 residues. The CDR3 nucleotides are TGTGCCAGCAGTTACGAAAGCGGGGGCAACGAGCAGTACTTC. Amino acid sequence: CASSYESGGNEQYF.

This chain uses TRBV5-4 with TRBJ2-1; tentative D call: TRBD2 (6 bases). Germline-derived CDR1 and CDR2 are SGHNT and YYREEE (reference sequence). The CDR3 consists of 14 residues. V was cut by 5 bases and J by 3 bases, with 12 bases left in between. CDR3 DNA: TGTGCCAGCAGTGAACGGGGGTTCTACAATGAGCAGTTCTTC. Its protein is CASSERGFYNEQFF.

This rearrangement joins TRBV29-1 to TRBJ2-1, with TRBD2 as a possible D gene (6 bases). CDR3 length: 13 residues. The V end lost 8 bases, the J end lost 1 base, and 12 bases lay between the germline ends. Germline V gene sequence: CDR1 SQVTM, CDR2 ANQGSEA. The chain's CDR3 is CSHSGLSYNEQFF. The CDR3 nucleotides are TGCAGCCACAGCGGGTTGTCCTACAATGAGCAGTTCTTC.

Points on this clone: Mismatch with germline at one junction end may stem from a read error. The chain is built from TRBV7-7 and TRBJ2-2, with a possible D match to TRBD2 (6 bases). The CDR3 consists of 13 residues. Looked up from germline, CDR1 is SSHAT and CDR2 is FNYEAQ (reference sequence). Here the CDR3 DNA reads TGTGCTAGCAGCTTAGACAGCGGGGGGGAGCTGTTTTTT. Amino acids: CASSLDSGGELFF.

This chain joins TRBV7-3 and TRBJ2-1; 14 nucleotides align to TRBD2. This CDR3 is built from 17 residues. Germline CDR1 is SGHTA and CDR2 is FQGTGA. Trimming took 1 base from V and 4 from J; bases not matched to a gene: 3. This CDR3 is CASSLIRTSGGYNEQFF. The CDR3 DNA follows: TGTGCCAGCAGCTTAATCAGGACTAGCGGGGGGTACAATGAGCAGTTCTTC.

This rearrangement joins TRBV6-1 to TRBJ2-2, with 11 bases matching TRBD1. V trimming: 5 bases; J trimming: 7 bases; junction bases outside the gene matches: 6. Germline V lookup: CDR1 MNHNS, CDR2 SASEGT. This CDR3 has 15 residues. CDR3 region: CASSQGQGGSGELFF. DNA for the CDR3: TGTGCCAGCAGTCAGGGACAGGGGGGAAGCGGGGAGCTGTTTTTT.

This sequence joins TRBV5-1 and TRBJ2-2; D not certain. CDR3 length equals 14 residues. CDR1 is SGHRS, CDR2 YFSETQ, per germline. The V and J ends lost 4 bases and 1 base respectively, with 8 bases between them. CDR3 sequence: CASSLVGNTGELFF. The DNA of the CDR3 is TGCGCCAGCAGCCTAGTCGGGAACACCGGGGAGCTGTTTTTT.

The chain employs TRBV11-1 and TRBJ2-2; possible D gene TRBD2, 6 bases. The length of the CDR3 is 15 residues. Germline CDR1 is SGHAT and CDR2 is FQDESV (reference sequence). The V and J ends lost 4 bases and 5 bases respectively, with 14 bases between them. CDR3 DNA: TGTGCCAGCAGCTACAACCCGGCGGGGACCGGGGAGCTGTTTTTT. Protein sequence: CASSYNPAGTGELFF.

This chain uses TRBV6-5 with TRBJ2-7, with a possible D match to TRBD2 (6 bases). The CDR3 length is 13 residues. Trimming took off 10 bases at V and 4 bases at J, with 17 bases between the two ends. Per germline, CDR1 MNHEY and CDR2 SVGAGI. The CDR3 region is CATRKGSGYEQYF. The DNA for the CDR3 is TGTGCCACACGGAAAGGAAGCGGGTACGAGCAGTACTTC.

The chain combines TRBV29-1 with TRBJ2-7; TRBD1 matches at 7 bases. CDR3 length: 13 residues. Germline trimming cut 6 bases from V and 2 bases from J; bases unmatched to any gene: 7. In germline, CDR1 is SQVTM, CDR2 ANQGSEA. CDR3 residues: CSVTRDSTYEQYF. CDR3 nucleotide sequence: TGCAGCGTCACACGGGACAGCACCTACGAGCAGTACTTC.

This sequence joins TRBV7-9 and TRBJ2-6; 7 bases are a match to TRBD2. Germline V CDR1 and CDR2: SEHNR, FQNEAQ (reference sequence). This CDR3 contains 16 residues. Trimming cost V 2 bases and J 3 bases; bases outside gene matches: 4. The CDR3 region is CASSLRTSSGANVLTF. The CDR3 nucleotides read TGTGCCAGCAGCTTAAGGACTAGTAGTGGGGCCAACGTCCTGACTTTC.

The chain uses TRBV6-5 and TRBJ2-4, with D perhaps matching TRBD1 (6 bases). The CDR3 loop spans 16 amino acids. CDR1 is MNHEY and CDR2 is SVGAGI in the germline V gene. V was pared by 0 bases and J by 3 bases, with 12 bases between. The CDR3 loop reads CASSYSTGQGKNIQYF. Here the CDR3 DNA reads TGTGCCAGCAGTTACTCGACAGGCCAAGGCAAAAACATTCAGTACTTC.

The chain uses TRBV5-1 and TRBJ1-4, with 8 bases matching TRBD1. The junction had 10 bases not matched to a gene; V was cut back by 4 bases and J by 8 bases. Germline assignment: CDR1 SGHRS and CDR2 YFSETQ. The CDR3 runs 15 residues. Here the CDR3 reads CASSLLTGEEEKLFF. The CDR3 coding sequence is TGCGCCAGCAGCCTCCTGACAGGGGAGGAGGAAAAACTGTTTTTT.

The V call is TRBV11-2, the J call TRBJ2-5; 9 positions agree with TRBD1. CDR1 and CDR2 from the germline V gene are SGHAT and FQNNGV. This CDR3 contains 15 residues. Losses at the gene ends were 1 base for V and 9 bases for J; bases not matched to a gene: 9. This CDR3 is CASSLGDRAFGAQYF. Here the CDR3 DNA reads TGTGCCAGCAGCTTAGGGGACAGGGCATTTGGGGCCCAGTACTTC.

The genes are TRBV5-4 and TRBJ1-6; D is unclear. The CDR3 is made up of 18 amino acids. Trimming removed 1 base from V and 6 bases from J, with 20 bases in between. Germline CDR1 reads SGHNT; CDR2 reads YYREEE (reference sequence). In DNA form, the CDR3 reads TGTGCCAGCAGCTTGAAGGTTTCGAGAGGCGGGATTAATTCACCCCTCCACTTT. Amino acids: CASSLKVSRGGINSPLHF.

CDR3 DNA: TGTGCCAGCAGTGAGAACAGGGTAAGAGGCCCCCAGCATTTT. It is translated as CASSENRVRGPQHF. J is TRBJ1-5 and V is TRBV2, with TRBD1 as a possible D gene (6 bases). Trimming removed 3 bases at V and 10 bases at J, with 16 bases between. The CDR3 runs 14 residues. Looked up from germline, CDR1 is SNHLY and CDR2 is FYNNEI.